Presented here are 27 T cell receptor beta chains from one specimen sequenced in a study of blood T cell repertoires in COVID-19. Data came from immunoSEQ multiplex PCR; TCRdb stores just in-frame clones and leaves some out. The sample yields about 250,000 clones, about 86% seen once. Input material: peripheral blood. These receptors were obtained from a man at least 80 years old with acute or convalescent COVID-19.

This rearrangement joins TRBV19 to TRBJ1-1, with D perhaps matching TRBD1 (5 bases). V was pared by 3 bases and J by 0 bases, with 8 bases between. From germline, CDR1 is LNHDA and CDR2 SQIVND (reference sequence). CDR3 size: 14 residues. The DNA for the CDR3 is TGTGCCAGTAGTATCTACAGGTTGAACACTGAAGCTTTCTTT. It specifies CASSIYRLNTEAFF.

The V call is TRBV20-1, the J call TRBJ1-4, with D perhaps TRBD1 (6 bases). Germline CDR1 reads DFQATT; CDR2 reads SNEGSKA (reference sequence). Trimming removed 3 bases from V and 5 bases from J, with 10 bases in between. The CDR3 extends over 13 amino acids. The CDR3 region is CSASGRGNEKLFF. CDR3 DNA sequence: TGCAGTGCTAGTGGCAGGGGAAATGAAAAACTGTTTTTT.

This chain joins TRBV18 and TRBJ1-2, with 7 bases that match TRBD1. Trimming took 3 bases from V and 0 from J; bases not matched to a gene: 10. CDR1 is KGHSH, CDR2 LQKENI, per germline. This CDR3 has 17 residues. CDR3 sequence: CASSPLGQATANYGYTF. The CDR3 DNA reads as TGTGCCAGCTCACCCCTCGGACAGGCCACCGCTAACTATGGCTACACCTTC.

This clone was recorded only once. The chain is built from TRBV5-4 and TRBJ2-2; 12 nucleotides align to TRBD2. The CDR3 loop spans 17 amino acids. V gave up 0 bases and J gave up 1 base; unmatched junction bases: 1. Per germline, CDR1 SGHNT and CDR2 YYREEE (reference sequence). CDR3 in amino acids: CASSLGGLAGNTGELFF. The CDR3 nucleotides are TGTGCCAGCAGCTTGGGGGGACTAGCGGGGAACACCGGGGAGCTGTTTTTT. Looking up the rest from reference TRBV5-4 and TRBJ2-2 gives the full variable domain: ETGVTQSPTHLIKTRGQQVTLRCSSQSGHNTVSWYQQALGQGPQFIFQYYREEENGRGNFPPRFSGLQFPNYSSELNVNALELDDSALYLCASSLGGLAGNTGELFFGEGSRLTVL.

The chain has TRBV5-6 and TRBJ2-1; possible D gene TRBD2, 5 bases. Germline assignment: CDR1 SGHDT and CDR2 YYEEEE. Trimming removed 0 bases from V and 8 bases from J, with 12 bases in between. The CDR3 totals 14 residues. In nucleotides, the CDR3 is TGTGCCAGCAGCTTGGGGACTTTGGGGTATGAGCAGTTCTTC. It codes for CASSLGTLGYEQFF.

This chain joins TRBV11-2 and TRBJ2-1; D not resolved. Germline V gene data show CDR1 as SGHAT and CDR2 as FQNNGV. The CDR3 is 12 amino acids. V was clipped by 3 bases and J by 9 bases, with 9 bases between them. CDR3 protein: CASSFSLSEQFF. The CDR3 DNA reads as TGTGCCAGCAGCTTCTCGCTCAGTGAGCAGTTCTTC. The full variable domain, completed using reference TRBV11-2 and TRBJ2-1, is EAGVAQSPRYKIIEKRQSVAFWCNPISGHATLYWYQQILGQGPKLLIQFQNNGVVDDSQLPKDRFSAERLKGVDSTLKIQPAKLEDSAVYLCASSFSLSEQFFGPGTRLTVL.

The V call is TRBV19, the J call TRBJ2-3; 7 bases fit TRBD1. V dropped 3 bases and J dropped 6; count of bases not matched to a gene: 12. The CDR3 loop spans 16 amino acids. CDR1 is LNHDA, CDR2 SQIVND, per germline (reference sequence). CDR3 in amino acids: CASSMKGGASADTQYF. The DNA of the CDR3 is TGTGCCAGTAGTATGAAAGGGGGCGCTTCCGCGGATACGCAGTATTTT.

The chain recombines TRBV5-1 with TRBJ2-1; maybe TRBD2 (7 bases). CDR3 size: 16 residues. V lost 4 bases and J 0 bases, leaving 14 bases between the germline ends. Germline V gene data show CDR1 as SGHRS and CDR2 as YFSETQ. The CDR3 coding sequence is TGCGCCAGCAGCCCTCGGGGGGCCCGCTCCTACAATGAGCAGTTCTTC. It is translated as CASSPRGARSYNEQFF.

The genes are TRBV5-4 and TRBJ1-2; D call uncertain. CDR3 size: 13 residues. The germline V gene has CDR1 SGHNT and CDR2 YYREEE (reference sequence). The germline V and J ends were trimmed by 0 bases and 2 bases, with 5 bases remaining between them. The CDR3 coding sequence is TGTGCCAGCAGCTTGGACGGGAACTATGGCTACACCTTC. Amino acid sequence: CASSLDGNYGYTF.

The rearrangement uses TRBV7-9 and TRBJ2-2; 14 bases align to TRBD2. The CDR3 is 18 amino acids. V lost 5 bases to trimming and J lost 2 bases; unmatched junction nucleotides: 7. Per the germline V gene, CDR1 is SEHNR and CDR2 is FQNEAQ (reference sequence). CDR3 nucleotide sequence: TGTGCCAGCAGCCCCCGACTAGCGGGGGGGCTTAACACCGGGGAGCTGTTTTTT. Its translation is CASSPRLAGGLNTGELFF.

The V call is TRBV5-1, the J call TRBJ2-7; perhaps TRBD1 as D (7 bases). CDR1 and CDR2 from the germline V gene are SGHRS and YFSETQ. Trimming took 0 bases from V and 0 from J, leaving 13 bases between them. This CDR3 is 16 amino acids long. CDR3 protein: CASSLAAGQLSYEQYF. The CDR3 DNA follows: TGCGCCAGCAGCTTGGCGGCGGGACAGCTCTCCTACGAGCAGTACTTC. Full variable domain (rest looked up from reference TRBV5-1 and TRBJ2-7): KAGVTQTPRYLIKTRGQQVTLSCSPISGHRSVSWYQQTPGQGLQFLFEYFSETQRNKGNFPGRFSGRQFSNSRSEMNVSTLELGDSALYLCASSLAAGQLSYEQYFGPGTRLTVT.

The chain's CDR3 is CASMGQLNTEAFF. The CDR3 coding sequence is TGTGCCAGCATGGGCCAGTTGAACACTGAAGCTTTCTTT. This rearrangement joins TRBV3-1 (or the pseudogene TRBV3-2) to TRBJ1-1; D uncertain. V was shortened by 7 bases and J by 0 bases, with 9 bases between the two germline ends. CDR1 and CDR2 (germline): LGHDT, YNNKEL (reference sequence). The CDR3 is 13 residues long.

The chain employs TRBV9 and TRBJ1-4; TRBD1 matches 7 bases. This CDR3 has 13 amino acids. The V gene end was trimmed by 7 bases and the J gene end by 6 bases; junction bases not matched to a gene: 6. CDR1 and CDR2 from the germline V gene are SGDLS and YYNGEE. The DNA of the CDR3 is TGTGCCAGCGGCCAGGGGGAGTATGAAAAACTGTTTTTT. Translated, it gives CASGQGEYEKLFF.

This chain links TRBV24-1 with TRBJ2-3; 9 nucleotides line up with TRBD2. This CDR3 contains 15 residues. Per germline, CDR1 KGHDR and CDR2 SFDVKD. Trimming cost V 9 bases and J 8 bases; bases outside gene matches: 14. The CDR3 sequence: CATQTGLAGLSTQYF. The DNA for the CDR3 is TGTGCCACCCAAACGGGGCTAGCGGGACTTAGTACGCAGTATTTT.

The CDR3 spells CASSFSFSPGGGLGEQYF. The CDR3 region has the DNA TGTGCCAGCAGTTTTAGTTTTAGTCCGGGAGGGGGCCTTGGAGAGCAGTACTTC. The chain combines TRBV28 with TRBJ2-7; weak D call: TRBD2 (8 bases). Germline V gene lookup returns CDR1 MDHEN and CDR2 SYDVKM. Trimming removed 3 bases at V and 7 bases at J, with 28 bases between. The CDR3 is made up of 18 amino acids.

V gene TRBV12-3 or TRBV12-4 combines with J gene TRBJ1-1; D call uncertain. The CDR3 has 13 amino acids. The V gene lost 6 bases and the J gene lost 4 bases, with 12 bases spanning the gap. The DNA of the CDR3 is TGTGCCAGCAGAAGGGAGGAGGTCACTGAAGCTTTCTTT. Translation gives CASRREEVTEAFF.

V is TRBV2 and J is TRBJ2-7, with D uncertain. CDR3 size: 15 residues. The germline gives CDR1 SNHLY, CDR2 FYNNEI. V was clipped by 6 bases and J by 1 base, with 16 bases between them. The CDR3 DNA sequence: TGTGCCAGCAGCGCAGGTGGAAAGGTTTCCTACGAGCAGTACTTC. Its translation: CASSAGGKVSYEQYF.

The CDR3 DNA sequence: TGTGCCAGCAGCCTTCTGGGGCCCGCTTACATGAACACCGGGGAGCTGTTTTTT. Translating gives CASSLLGPAYMNTGELFF. The chain uses TRBV7-6 and TRBJ2-2, with TRBD1 as a possible D gene (5 bases). Germline V gene sequence: CDR1 SGHVS, CDR2 FNYEAQ. V lost 5 bases and J 1 base, leaving 20 bases between the germline ends. The CDR3 consists of 18 residues.

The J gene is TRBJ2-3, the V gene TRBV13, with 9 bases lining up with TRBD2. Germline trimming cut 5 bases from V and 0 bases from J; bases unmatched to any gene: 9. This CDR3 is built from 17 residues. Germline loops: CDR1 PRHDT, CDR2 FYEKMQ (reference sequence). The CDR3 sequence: CASSRSTSGFSTDTQYF. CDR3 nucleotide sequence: TGTGCCAGCAGCAGGTCGACTAGCGGATTTAGCACAGATACGCAGTATTTT.

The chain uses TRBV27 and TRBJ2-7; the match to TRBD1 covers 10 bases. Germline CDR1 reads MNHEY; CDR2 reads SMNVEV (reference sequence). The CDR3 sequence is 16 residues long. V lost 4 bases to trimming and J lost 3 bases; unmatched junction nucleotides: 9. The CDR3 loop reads CASSSLRQGAGYEQYF. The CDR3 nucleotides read TGTGCCAGCAGTTCGCTCAGACAGGGGGCCGGCTACGAGCAGTACTTC.

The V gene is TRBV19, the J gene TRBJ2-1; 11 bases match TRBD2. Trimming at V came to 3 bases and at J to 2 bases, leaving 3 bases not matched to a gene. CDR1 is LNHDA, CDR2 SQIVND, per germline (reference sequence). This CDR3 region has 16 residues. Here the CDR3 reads CASSISLAGAYNEQFF. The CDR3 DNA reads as TGTGCCAGTAGTATCTCACTAGCGGGGGCCTACAATGAGCAGTTCTTC.

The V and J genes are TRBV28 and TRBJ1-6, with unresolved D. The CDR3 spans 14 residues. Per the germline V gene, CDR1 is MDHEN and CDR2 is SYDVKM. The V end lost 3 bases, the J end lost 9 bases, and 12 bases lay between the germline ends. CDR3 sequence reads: CASSFAGAGSPLHF. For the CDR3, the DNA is TGTGCCAGCAGTTTTGCAGGCGCCGGTTCACCCCTCCACTTT. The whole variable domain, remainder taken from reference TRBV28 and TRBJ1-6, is DVKVTQSSRYLVKRTGEKVFLECVQDMDHENMFWYRQDPGLGLRLIYFSYDVKMKEKGDIPEGYSVSREKKERFSLILESASTNQTSMYLCASSFAGAGSPLHFGNGTRLTVT.

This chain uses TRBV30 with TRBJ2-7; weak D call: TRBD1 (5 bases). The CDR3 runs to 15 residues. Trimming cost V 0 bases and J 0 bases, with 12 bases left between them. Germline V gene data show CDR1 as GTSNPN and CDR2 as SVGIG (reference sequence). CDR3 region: CAWSVQVASSYEQYF. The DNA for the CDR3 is TGTGCCTGGAGTGTACAGGTAGCTAGCTCCTACGAGCAGTACTTC.

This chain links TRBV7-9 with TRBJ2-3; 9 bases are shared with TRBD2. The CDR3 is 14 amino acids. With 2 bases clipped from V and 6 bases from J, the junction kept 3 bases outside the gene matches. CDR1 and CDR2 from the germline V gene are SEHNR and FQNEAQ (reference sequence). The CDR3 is CASSLHGTSDTQYF. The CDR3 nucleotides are TGTGCCAGCAGCTTACATGGGACTAGCGATACGCAGTATTTT.

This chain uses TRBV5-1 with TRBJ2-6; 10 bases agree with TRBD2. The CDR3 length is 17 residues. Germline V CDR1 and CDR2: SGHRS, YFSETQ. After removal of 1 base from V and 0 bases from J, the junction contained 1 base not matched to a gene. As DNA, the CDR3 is TGCGCCAGCAGCTTGAGGACTAGCGGCTCTGGGGCCAACGTCCTGACTTTC. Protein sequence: CASSLRTSGSGANVLTF.

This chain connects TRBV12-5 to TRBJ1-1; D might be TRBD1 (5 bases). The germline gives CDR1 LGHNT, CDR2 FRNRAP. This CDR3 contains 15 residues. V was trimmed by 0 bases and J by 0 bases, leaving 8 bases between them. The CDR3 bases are TGTGCTAGTGGTTTGGTAAGACAGCTGAACACTGAAGCTTTCTTT. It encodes CASGLVRQLNTEAFF.

The DNA of the CDR3 is TGTGCCAGCAGTTTATGGGGCAGGGGACCTTCTAATGAAAAACTGTTTTTT. The encoded protein is CASSLWGRGPSNEKLFF. V is TRBV28 and J is TRBJ1-4, with a weak D call TRBD1 (6 bases). Germline-derived CDR1 and CDR2 are MDHEN and SYDVKM. The CDR3 covers 17 residues. Trimming left V 0 bases short and J 3 bases short, with 14 bases between.